This entry lists 13 T cell receptor beta chains sequenced from one sample in a study of T cells in localized non-small cell lung cancer. This table comes from immunoSEQ multiplex PCR, and its TCRdb copy is limited to in-frame clones, with some not included. The sample contains approximately 20,000 clones, roughly 83% of which appear only once. The specimen was peripheral blood, collected before any cancer treatment. These receptors originate from a man aged 35-75 years with stage I lung adenocarcinoma.

The rearrangement uses TRBV27 and TRBJ2-7; D is uncertain. Trimming pared 1 base from V and 2 bases from J, leaving 9 bases between. Looked up from germline, CDR1 is MNHEY and CDR2 is SMNVEV (reference sequence). The CDR3 totals 14 residues. The CDR3 protein is CASSLLDTPYEQYF. The CDR3 region has the DNA TGTGCCAGCAGTTTATTAGATACCCCCTACGAGCAGTACTTC.

This clone was detected once. V is TRBV5-1 and J is TRBJ2-6, with a tentative D call TRBD2 (5 bases). CDR1 and CDR2 (germline): SGHRS, YFSETQ. The V end was cut by 0 bases, the J end by 3 bases, with 10 bases between. The CDR3 has 16 amino acids. The DNA for the CDR3 is TGCGCCAGCAGCTTGGCCATACGGGGTGGGGCCAACGTCCTGACTTTC. Translating it yields CASSLAIRGGANVLTF.

The chain combines TRBV9 with TRBJ2-5; 9 nucleotides line up with TRBD1. Germline values: CDR1 SGDLS, CDR2 YYNGEE. The CDR3 totals 15 residues. J was trimmed by 5 bases and V by 4 bases; bases with no gene match: 9. This CDR3 is CASSPGQGRGETQYF. CDR3 in DNA: TGTGCCAGCAGCCCCGGACAGGGGAGAGGGGAGACCCAGTACTTC.

The CDR3: CATRGGYSYEQYF. CDR3 coding DNA: TGTGCCACCCGGGGGGGTTACTCCTACGAGCAGTACTTC. V gene TRBV27 combines with J gene TRBJ2-7, with 8 positions matching TRBD2. V lost 10 bases, J lost 0 bases, and 5 bases stayed unmatched. The V gene's germline CDR1 is MNHEY and CDR2 SMNVEV (reference sequence). The CDR3 covers 13 residues.

The chain uses TRBV19 and TRBJ1-5, with D tentatively TRBD1 (6 bases). Germline assignment: CDR1 LNHDA and CDR2 SQIVND (reference sequence). This CDR3 contains 17 residues. Between the trimmed V and J ends, which lost 1 base and 2 bases, there was a span of 15 bases. The CDR3 DNA sequence: TGTGCCAGTAGTATAGTTTTAAAGGACAGTGGCAATCAGCCCCAGCATTTT. It encodes CASSIVLKDSGNQPQHF.

The V call is TRBV18, the J call TRBJ2-3; D call uncertain. In germline, CDR1 is KGHSH, CDR2 LQKENI. The CDR3 spans 15 residues. V shed 0 bases and J shed 5 bases, with 12 bases lying between them. The CDR3 DNA reads TGTGCCAGCTCACCACCAATTAGCTCACGAGATACGCAGTATTTT. Protein sequence: CASSPPISSRDTQYF.

This clone was counted a single time. The chain has TRBV4-1 and TRBJ2-7; D is unclear. The germline CDR1 and CDR2 sequences are MGHRA and YSYEKL. The CDR3 runs to 15 residues. V was shortened by 3 bases and J by 2 bases, with 14 bases between the two germline ends. Here the CDR3 reads CASSHSPGPTYEQYF. The CDR3 DNA follows: TGCGCCAGCAGCCACTCCCCCGGACCCACCTACGAGCAGTACTTC.

The genes are TRBV14 and TRBJ1-2; perhaps TRBD1 as D (6 bases). The CDR3 totals 14 residues. V was cut by 4 bases and J by 4 bases, with 13 bases left in between. Germline V lookup: CDR1 SGHDN, CDR2 FVKESK. The CDR3 region has the DNA TGTGCCAGCAGCCCTGGACAGAACCTCTATGGCTACACCTTC. This translates into CASSPGQNLYGYTF.

This clone was seen a handful of times. This sequence joins TRBV29-1 and TRBJ1-5; 11 bases line up with TRBD1. J gave up 5 bases and V 6 bases, and 6 bases lay outside the gene matches. This CDR3 has 14 amino acids. Germline CDR1 is SQVTM and CDR2 is ANQGSEA. The DNA of the CDR3 is TGCAGCGTCGGGACAGGGGGTACAGATCAGCCCCAGCATTTT. It specifies CSVGTGGTDQPQHF.

The chain is built from TRBV7-3 and TRBJ2-1, with 11 bases lining up with TRBD2. The germline V gene encodes CDR1 SGHTA and CDR2 FQGTGA. V trimming: 4 bases; J trimming: 5 bases; junction bases outside the gene matches: 4. The CDR3 sequence is 15 residues long. This chain's CDR3 is CASSSLAGVNNEQFF. The CDR3 coding sequence is TGTGCCAGCAGCTCACTAGCGGGAGTCAACAATGAGCAGTTCTTC.

The chain links TRBV29-1 to TRBJ1-6, with TRBD1 as a possible D gene (5 bases). The CDR3 is made up of 14 amino acids. CDR1 SQVTM and CDR2 ANQGSEA come from the germline V gene. Trimming shortened V by 6 bases and J by 2 bases, and 11 bases separated the two germline ends. The CDR3: CSVQEGTYNSPLHF. As DNA, the CDR3 is TGCAGCGTCCAAGAGGGGACCTATAATTCACCCCTCCACTTT.

This chain uses TRBV11-2 with TRBJ2-2, with 8 bases fitting TRBD1. This CDR3 is built from 14 residues. Germline trimming cut 5 bases from V and 7 bases from J; bases unmatched to any gene: 6. CDR1 and CDR2 from the germline V gene are SGHAT and FQNNGV. The DNA of the CDR3 is TGTGCCAGCAGCGTCCAGGGGGCCAGCGGGGAGCTGTTTTTT. This sequence encodes CASSVQGASGELFF.

This chain joins TRBV30 and TRBJ1-5; a possible D gene is TRBD1 (6 bases). Germline loops: CDR1 GTSNPN, CDR2 SVGIG (reference sequence). CDR3 size: 13 residues. The V end was cut by 4 bases, the J end by 2 bases, with 9 bases between. The chain's CDR3 is CAWNREGNQPQHF. CDR3 nucleotides: TGTGCCTGGAACAGGGAGGGCAATCAGCCCCAGCATTTT.